The rows below give T cell receptor beta chains drawn from one sample of a study of T-cell reconstitution after alpha-beta-depleted transplantation in children. Using its own MiXCR run on the PCR reads, TCRdb lists one record per CDR3 protein. The data show almost 500,000 distinct CDR3 sequences, 12% seen once. The source material was PBMCs from the stem cell graft donor, sampled from the stem cell graft. These receptor sequences come from a human donor who donated a stem cell graft to a child with combined immunodeficiency. The CDR3 runs from the conserved cysteine through the conserved F or W. The order of the fields is J gene, clone size, D gene, V gene, CDR3 DNA, CDR3 protein. D genes are given only for firm matches. Clone size, where shown, is once, few, many, or a class for clones that have expanded.

TRBJ1-3	NA	NA	TRBV6-5	TGTGCCAGCAGTACCGACAGAACTGGAAACACCATATATTTT	CASSTDRTGNTIYF
TRBJ2-6	NA	NA	TRBV6-5	TGTGCCAGCAGTTACGGGCAGGGGTACTCTGGGGCCAACGTCCTGACTTTC	CASSYGQGYSGANVLTF
TRBJ2-3	NA	TRBD2	TRBV20-1	TGCAGTGCTAGAGATGCCCTAGCGGGACCCACAGATACGCAGTATTTT	CSARDALAGPTDTQYF
TRBJ1-1	many	NA	TRBV27	TGTGCCAGCAGTTACGGGGGGCCTAGGAACACTGAAGCTTTCTTT	CASSYGGPRNTEAFF
TRBJ2-7	few	NA	TRBV29-1	TGCAGCGTTGAACTGCCAGGGTGGAACGAGCAGTACTTC	CSVELPGWNEQYF
TRBJ2-1	many	NA	TRBV27	TGTGCCAGCAGTTTCCGGTCCAATGAGCAGTTCTTC	CASSFRSNEQFF
TRBJ2-1	many	TRBD2	TRBV5-1	TGTGCCAGCAGCCTAGCGGGGCCGTCCTACAATGAGCAGTTCTTC	CASSLAGPSYNEQFF
TRBJ2-1	many	NA	TRBV28	TGTGCCAGCAGTTTTGAGGCTCCATACAATGAGCAGTTCTTC	CASSFEAPYNEQFF
TRBJ2-1	NA	TRBD2	TRBV9	TGTGCCAGCAGCGTACTAGCGGGGGCCAATGAGCAGTTCTTC	CASSVLAGANEQFF
TRBJ2-3	NA	NA	TRBV6-5	TGTGCCAGCAGTTGTAGTAAAGATACGCAGTATTTT	CASSCSKDTQYF
TRBJ2-1	NA	NA	TRBV15	TGTGCCACCAGCAGAGACCTAGGGTTCAATGAGCAGTTCTTC	CATSRDLGFNEQFF
TRBJ1-2	few	NA	TRBV12-3/TRBV12-4	TGTGCCAGCAGCTTAATTTCTAACTATGGCTACACCTTC	CASSLISNYGYTF
TRBJ1-4	many	NA	TRBV4-2	TGTGCCAGCAGCCACTCAGGAAAAAAACTGTTTTTT	CASSHSGKKLFF
TRBJ2-7	many	NA	TRBV15	TGTGCCACCAGCAGTGACACCTCATACGAGCAGTACTTC	CATSSDTSYEQYF
TRBJ1-1	few	TRBD1	TRBV27	TGTGCCAGCACCCCTCTACACAGGGGTAGGGGTGAAGCTTTCTTT	CASTPLHRGRGEAFF
TRBJ2-1	many	NA	TRBV29-1	TGCAGCGCTTTTGAAGGGGGGGCCTACAATGAGCAGTTCTTC	CSAFEGGAYNEQFF
TRBJ2-1	NA	NA	TRBV20-1	TGCAGTGCTAGAGATGCAGGGAGGTCCTACAATGAGCAGTTCTTC	CSARDAGRSYNEQFF
TRBJ2-6	NA	TRBD2	TRBV20-1	TGCAGAGCTAACCCTAGCGGGAGTTCGGGGGCCAACGTCCTGACTTTC	CRANPSGSSGANVLTF
TRBJ1-4	NA	NA	TRBV4-3	TGCGCCAGCAGCCGGCAGGGGACCGGAGATGAAAAACTGTTTTTT	CASSRQGTGDEKLFF
TRBJ2-7	many	NA	TRBV4-2	TGTGCCAGCAGCCAGGGTGTGCGGGACTACGAGCAGTACTTC	CASSQGVRDYEQYF
TRBJ1-5	many	NA	TRBV28	TGTGCCAGCATGCCCCCCGGGACTAGCAATCAGCCCCAGCATTTT	CASMPPGTSNQPQHF
TRBJ1-2	many	NA	TRBV6-1	TGTGCCAGCAGTGAAGACGGTAGCTATGGCTACACCTTC	CASSEDGSYGYTF
TRBJ2-1	many	TRBD2	TRBV4-3	TGCGCCAGCAGCCAAGACGCGGGAGGCTCCTACAATGAGCAGTTCTTC	CASSQDAGGSYNEQFF
TRBJ2-7	NA	NA	TRBV2	TGTGCCAGCAGTGAATACTTAGGGCTAGTCGACGAGCAGTACTTC	CASSEYLGLVDEQYF
TRBJ2-7	few	TRBD2	TRBV13	TGTGCCAGCAGCCACCGGGCTAGCGGGGGCTACGAGCAGTACTTC	CASSHRASGGYEQYF
TRBJ2-1	NA	TRBD2	TRBV30	TGTGCCTGGAGTGTGGGAACTAGCGGGTTAAATGAGCAGTTCTTC	CAWSVGTSGLNEQFF
TRBJ1-2	many	NA	TRBV4-3	TGCGCCAGCAGCCAAGGCCTGAACAACTATGGCTACACCTTC	CASSQGLNNYGYTF
TRBJ2-3	few	NA	TRBV6-5	TGTGCCAGCAGTTACCCGAGGGGCGGAGATACGCAGTATTTT	CASSYPRGGDTQYF
TRBJ2-1	NA	TRBD2	TRBV12-5	TGTGCTAGTGCCTTGGGGGGGTCCTACAATGAGCAGTTCTTC	CASALGGSYNEQFF
TRBJ2-7	few	TRBD2	TRBV13	TGTGCCAGCAGCTTAGGCCGACGACTAGCGGGGGTTGAGCAGTACTTC	CASSLGRRLAGVEQYF
TRBJ1-2	NA	NA	TRBV12-3/TRBV12-4	TGTGCCAGCAGTTCTGGCCCCGGGGAAAGCTATGGCTACACCTTC	CASSSGPGESYGYTF
TRBJ1-1	NA	NA	TRBV4-3	TGCGCCAGCAGCCAAGGCCTACAGGTGAACACTGAAGCTTTCTTT	CASSQGLQVNTEAFF
TRBJ2-7	NA	TRBD2	TRBV5-4	TGTGCCAGCAGCTTGGAATTAGCGGGAGGGCCCGGGGAGCAGTACTTC	CASSLELAGGPGEQYF
TRBJ2-7	once	NA	TRBV4-2	TGTGCCAGCAGCCCAGTTCTTCCGACAGGAGACGAGCAGTACTTC	CASSPVLPTGDEQYF
TRBJ2-7	NA	NA	TRBV7-8	TGTGCCAGCAGCAAACAGACTATTTCACGCTCCTACGAGCAGTACTTC	CASSKQTISRSYEQYF
TRBJ2-1	few	NA	TRBV3-1	TGTGCCAGCAGCCGAAGTACTACTCACTTGAGGGGTGAGCAGTTCTTC	CASSRSTTHLRGEQFF
TRBJ2-1	many	TRBD2	TRBV12-3/TRBV12-4	TGTGCCAGCAGCAGAACTAGCGGGAGGGCCCTGGGTCGTGAGCAGTTCTTC	CASSRTSGRALGREQFF
TRBJ1-2	NA	TRBD1	TRBV7-2	TGTGCCACATCTGCCCGACAGGGCCTGGGCTACACCTTC	CATSARQGLGYTF
TRBJ2-2	many	NA	TRBV6-1	TGTGCCAGCAGTGTCTTGCCTGCCGGGGAGCTGTTTTTT	CASSVLPAGELFF
TRBJ2-7	NA	TRBD2	TRBV27	TGTGCCAGCAGTTTTGACGCGGGAGTGTCCTACGAGCAGTACTTC	CASSFDAGVSYEQYF
TRBJ2-3	NA	TRBD2	TRBV6-5	TGTGCCAGCAGTTACTCACCCAGGGCGGGGGGCACAGATACGCAGTATTTT	CASSYSPRAGGTDTQYF
TRBJ2-7	few	NA	TRBV12-3/TRBV12-4	TGTGCCAGCAGTTCCCCCGACAGGAACGGCGAGCAGTACTTC	CASSSPDRNGEQYF
TRBJ1-2	many	NA	TRBV25-1	TGTGCCAGCAGTGAATATAGCTATGGCTACACCTTC	CASSEYSYGYTF
TRBJ2-1	few	TRBD2	TRBV7-2	TGTGCCAGCAGACCCCCTTTTCCTAGCGGGGCCCACAATGAGCAGTTCTTC	CASRPPFPSGAHNEQFF
TRBJ2-5	NA	TRBD2	TRBV5-4	TGTGCCAGCAGCTTGGTTCCTCTAGCGGGGTCGGAGACCCAGTACTTC	CASSLVPLAGSETQYF
TRBJ2-7	NA	TRBD1	TRBV27	TGTGCCAGCAGTCCAGGGACAGGGGCCCGAAACGAGCAGTACTTC	CASSPGTGARNEQYF
TRBJ2-2	NA	NA	TRBV7-2	TGTGCCAGCAGAGGAGGTGGAGGGGGAACCGGGGAGCTGTTTTTT	CASRGGGGGTGELFF
TRBJ1-2	few	NA	TRBV20-1	TGCAGTGCCCTACCAGACGCGCGCGGCTACACCTTC	CSALPDARGYTF
TRBJ2-1	few	NA	TRBV7-9	TGTGCCAGCAGCCCCCCGGTGTTGGGATACAATGAGCAGTTCTTC	CASSPPVLGYNEQFF
TRBJ2-5	few	NA	TRBV7-9	TGTGCCAGCAGCCAGGGATACAGGGTGCCTGACCAAGAGACCCAGTACTTC	CASSQGYRVPDQETQYF
TRBJ1-2	few	NA	TRBV28	TGTGCCAGCAGTTTATCGGGGATTAGCTACACCTTC	CASSLSGISYTF
TRBJ2-7	few	TRBD2	TRBV4-2	TGTGCCAGCAGCCAAGCTAGCGGGGCCCACTCCTACGAGCAGTACTTC	CASSQASGAHSYEQYF
TRBJ2-3	few	NA	TRBV3-1	TGTGCCAGCAGCCAAGACTGGGGGACCCACACAGATACGCAGTATTTT	CASSQDWGTHTDTQYF
TRBJ2-3	many	NA	TRBV27	TGTGCCAGCAGTCTTGGACTCAGCAGCACAGATACGCAGTATTTT	CASSLGLSSTDTQYF
TRBJ2-1	NA	NA	TRBV11-1	TGTGCCAGCAGCTCCCCGGCGGGGACGCCCAGGAATGAGCAGTTCTTC	CASSSPAGTPRNEQFF